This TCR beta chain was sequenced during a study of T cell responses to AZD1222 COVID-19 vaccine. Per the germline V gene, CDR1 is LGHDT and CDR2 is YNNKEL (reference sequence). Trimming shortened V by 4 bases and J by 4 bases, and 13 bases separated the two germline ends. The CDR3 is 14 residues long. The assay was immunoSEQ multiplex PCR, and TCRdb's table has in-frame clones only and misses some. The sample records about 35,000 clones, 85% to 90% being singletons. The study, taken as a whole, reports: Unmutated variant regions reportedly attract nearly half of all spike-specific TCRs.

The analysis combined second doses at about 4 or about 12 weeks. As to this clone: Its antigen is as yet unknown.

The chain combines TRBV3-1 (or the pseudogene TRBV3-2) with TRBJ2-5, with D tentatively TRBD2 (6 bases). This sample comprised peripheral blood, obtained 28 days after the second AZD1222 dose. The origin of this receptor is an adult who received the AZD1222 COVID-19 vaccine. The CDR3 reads CASSPSWRGETQYF. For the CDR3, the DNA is TGTGCCAGCAGCCCGAGTTGGCGGGGAGAGACCCAGTACTTC.